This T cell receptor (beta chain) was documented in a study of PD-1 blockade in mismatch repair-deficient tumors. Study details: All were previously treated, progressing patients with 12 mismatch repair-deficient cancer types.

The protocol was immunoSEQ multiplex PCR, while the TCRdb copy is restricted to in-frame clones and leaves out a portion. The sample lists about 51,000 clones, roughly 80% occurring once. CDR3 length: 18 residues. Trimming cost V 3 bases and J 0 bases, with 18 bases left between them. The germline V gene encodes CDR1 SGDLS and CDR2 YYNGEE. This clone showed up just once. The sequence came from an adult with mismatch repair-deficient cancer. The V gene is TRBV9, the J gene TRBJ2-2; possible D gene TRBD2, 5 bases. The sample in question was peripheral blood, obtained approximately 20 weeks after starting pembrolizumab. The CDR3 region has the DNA TGTGCCAGCAGCGCAGCGGTGGCGGGCCCCCCGAACACCGGGGAGCTGTTTTTT. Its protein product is CASSAAVAGPPNTGELFF.